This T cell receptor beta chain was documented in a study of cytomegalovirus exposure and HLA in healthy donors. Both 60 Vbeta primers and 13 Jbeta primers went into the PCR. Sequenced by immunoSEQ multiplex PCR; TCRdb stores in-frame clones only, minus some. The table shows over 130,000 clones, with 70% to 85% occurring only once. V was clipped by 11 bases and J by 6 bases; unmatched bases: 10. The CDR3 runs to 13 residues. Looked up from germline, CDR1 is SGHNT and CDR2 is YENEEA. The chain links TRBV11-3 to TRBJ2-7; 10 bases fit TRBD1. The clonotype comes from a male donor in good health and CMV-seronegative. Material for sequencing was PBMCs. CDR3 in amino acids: CARLGTGVPEQYF. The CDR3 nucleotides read TGTGCCCGCTTAGGGACAGGGGTTCCCGAGCAGTACTTC.